A selection of T cell receptor beta chains follows, all from one sample in a study of cytomegalovirus exposure and HLA in healthy donors. Produced via immunoSEQ multiplex PCR; TCRdb's table is partial and in-frame only. The top ten hold roughly 3.2% of the sample, which has approximately 88,000 clones, 64% seen once. Sequencing used PBMCs. These receptors came from a man aged 60-69 years in good health and CMV-seronegative. The CDR3 runs from the conserved cysteine through the conserved F or W. The order of the fields is clone size, V gene, J gene, D gene, CDR3 protein, CDR3 DNA. The D gene is left open where the match is weak. Clone size appears in some rows only: once, few, many, or a class for an expanded clone.

size: -
V: TRBV29-1
J: TRBJ1-1
D: -
CDR3: CSVEPTTNTEAFF
DNA: TGCAGCGTTGAACCTACTACGAACACTGAAGCTTTCTTT

size: -
V: TRBV5-1
J: TRBJ2-6
D: -
CDR3: CASSLGGSGANVLTF
DNA: TGCGCCAGCAGCTTGGGAGGGAGTGGGGCCAACGTCCTGACTTTC

size: -
V: TRBV6-5
J: TRBJ2-7
D: -
CDR3: CASSYAEGSYEQYF
DNA: TGTGCCAGCAGTTACGCGGAGGGGTCCTACGAGCAGTACTTC

size: -
V: TRBV28
J: TRBJ2-7
D: -
CDR3: CASSGGYGGEQYF
DNA: TGTGCCAGCAGTGGGGGGTATGGAGGCGAGCAGTACTTC

size: -
V: TRBV10-3
J: TRBJ1-1
D: -
CDR3: CAISDSWRGFTEAFF
DNA: TGTGCCATCAGTGATTCCTGGCGAGGGTTCACTGAAGCTTTCTTT

size: -
V: TRBV21-1
J: TRBJ1-3
D: -
CDR3: CASSKGGGDWSGNTIYF
DNA: TGTGCCAGCAGCAAAGGAGGCGGGGATTGGTCTGGAAACACCATATATTTT

size: few
V: TRBV5-1
J: TRBJ2-7
D: -
CDR3: CASSLGSSYEQYF
DNA: TGCGCCAGCAGCTTGGGGTCTAGCTACGAGCAGTACTTC

size: -
V: TRBV9
J: TRBJ2-3
D: TRBD2
CDR3: CASSLYSGGDTDTQYF
DNA: TGTGCCAGCAGTCTATATAGCGGGGGGGACACAGATACGCAGTATTTT

size: -
V: TRBV5-1
J: TRBJ1-1
D: TRBD1
CDR3: CASSSLGTGIEAFF
DNA: TGCGCCAGCAGCTCACTCGGGACAGGTATTGAAGCTTTCTTT

size: -
V: TRBV10-2
J: TRBJ1-5
D: -
CDR3: CASSDISNQPQHF
DNA: TGCGCCAGCTCTGACATTAGCAATCAGCCCCAGCATTTT

size: few
V: TRBV6-5
J: TRBJ2-5
D: TRBD2
CDR3: CASSFFTAGGETQYF
DNA: TGTGCCAGCAGTTTTTTTACAGCGGGGGGAGAGACCCAGTACTTC

size: -
V: TRBV6-5
J: TRBJ1-2
D: TRBD1
CDR3: CASNDQGATNYGYTF
DNA: TGTGCCAGCAACGACCAGGGGGCCACTAACTATGGCTACACCTTC

size: once
V: TRBV29-1
J: TRBJ1-1
D: -
CDR3: CSVRLQVSEAFF
DNA: TGCAGCGTCCGATTACAGGTCTCTGAAGCTTTCTTT

size: -
V: TRBV7-3
J: TRBJ1-1
D: -
CDR3: CASSLLGTPGEAFF
DNA: TGTGCCAGCAGCTTATTGGGGACACCCGGCGAAGCTTTCTTT

size: once
V: TRBV11-1
J: TRBJ2-7
D: TRBD2
CDR3: CASSYTSGVYEQYF
DNA: TGTGCCAGCAGCTATACTAGCGGAGTCTACGAGCAGTACTTC

size: few
V: TRBV19
J: TRBJ2-6
D: -
CDR3: CASSPEPARADNVLTF
DNA: TGTGCCAGTAGTCCGGAGCCTGCCAGGGCGGACAACGTCCTGACTTTC

size: -
V: TRBV7-9
J: TRBJ2-3
D: TRBD1
CDR3: CASSTRQGSTDTQYF
DNA: TGTGCCAGCAGCACCCGACAGGGTAGCACAGATACGCAGTATTTT

size: -
V: TRBV9
J: TRBJ2-7
D: -
CDR3: CASSVGWGSTYEQYF
DNA: TGTGCCAGCAGCGTGGGGTGGGGCTCCACCTACGAGCAGTACTTC

size: -
V: TRBV19
J: TRBJ2-4
D: -
CDR3: CASSPDNKNIQYF
DNA: TGTGCCAGTAGCCCGGACAACAAAAACATTCAGTACTTC

size: -
V: TRBV27
J: TRBJ2-7
D: TRBD1
CDR3: CASSRDRSTNEQYF
DNA: TGTGCCAGCAGTCGGGACAGATCGACCAACGAGCAGTACTTC

size: -
V: TRBV18
J: TRBJ2-3
D: TRBD2
CDR3: CASSRREGGPPDTQYF
DNA: TGTGCCAGCTCCCGCCGGGAGGGGGGGCCACCAGATACGCAGTATTTT

size: -
V: TRBV10-1
J: TRBJ2-5
D: TRBD2
CDR3: CASSRGTSGSVKETQYF
DNA: TGCGCCAGCAGTCGCGGGACTAGCGGGAGCGTAAAAGAGACCCAGTACTTC

size: once
V: TRBV27
J: TRBJ1-2
D: TRBD1
CDR3: CASSLSPDRVLSF
DNA: TGTGCCAGCAGTTTATCTCCGGACAGGGTACTCTCCTTC

size: -
V: TRBV27
J: TRBJ2-2
D: TRBD1
CDR3: CASSLRPRQGLGGELFF
DNA: TGTGCCAGCAGTCTAAGGCCTCGACAGGGTTTGGGCGGGGAGCTGTTTTTT

size: -
V: TRBV5-1
J: TRBJ2-1
D: -
CDR3: CASSTGGAAEQFF
DNA: TGCGCCAGCAGTACTGGGGGGGCCGCTGAGCAGTTCTTC

size: few
V: TRBV18
J: TRBJ1-4
D: TRBD1
CDR3: CASSRQGATNEKLFF
DNA: TGTGCCAGCTCACGACAGGGGGCGACTAATGAAAAACTGTTTTTT

size: -
V: TRBV5-4
J: TRBJ2-1
D: TRBD2
CDR3: CASSSASSGRKDEQFF
DNA: TGTGCCAGCAGCTCTGCTTCTAGCGGGAGGAAGGATGAGCAGTTCTTC

size: -
V: TRBV2
J: TRBJ2-1
D: TRBD2
CDR3: CASSGLAPSNRSSYNEQFF
DNA: TGTGCCAGCAGCGGACTAGCGCCCTCAAACCGGAGCTCCTACAATGAGCAGTTCTTC

size: -
V: TRBV5-6
J: TRBJ2-5
D: TRBD2
CDR3: CASSLGLAGGQETQYF
DNA: TGTGCCAGCAGCTTGGGCCTAGCGGGGGGGCAAGAGACCCAGTACTTC

size: -
V: TRBV6-1
J: TRBJ1-2
D: -
CDR3: CASSDRGAKGGYTF
DNA: TGTGCCAGCAGTGATCGGGGGGCGAAAGGTGGCTACACCTTC

size: few
V: TRBV25-1
J: TRBJ1-1
D: TRBD1
CDR3: CASSEYGRGTEAFF
DNA: TGTGCCAGCAGTGAATATGGCAGGGGGACTGAAGCTTTCTTT

size: -
V: TRBV5-1
J: TRBJ1-1
D: TRBD1
CDR3: CASSRTRTGGNTEAFF
DNA: TGCGCCAGCAGCCGGACAAGGACAGGAGGTAACACTGAAGCTTTCTTT

size: -
V: TRBV6-4
J: TRBJ2-1
D: -
CDR3: CASSEYARGSLNNEQFF
DNA: TGTGCCAGCAGTGAGTACGCACGGGGGTCGCTGAACAATGAGCAGTTCTTC

size: few
V: TRBV6-1
J: TRBJ2-7
D: -
CDR3: CASSLNPGVGDEQYF
DNA: TGTGCCAGCAGCCTAAACCCGGGGGTGGGTGACGAGCAGTACTTC

size: few
V: TRBV7-3
J: TRBJ1-2
D: TRBD1
CDR3: CASSLIPDKTGGYGYTF
DNA: TGTGCCAGCAGCTTAATACCCGACAAAACAGGGGGCTATGGCTACACCTTC

size: -
V: TRBV2
J: TRBJ2-7
D: TRBD1
CDR3: CASSITGTGSEQYF
DNA: TGTGCCAGCAGCATAACCGGGACAGGCTCCGAGCAGTACTTC

size: few
V: TRBV27
J: TRBJ2-7
D: TRBD1
CDR3: CASSLKMTGGSAIGYEQYF
DNA: TGTGCCAGCAGTTTAAAGATGACAGGGGGCTCAGCTATCGGCTACGAGCAGTACTTC

size: once
V: TRBV9
J: TRBJ1-1
D: -
CDR3: CASSDPGDTEAFF
DNA: TGTGCCAGCAGCGACCCAGGGGACACTGAAGCTTTCTTT

size: few
V: TRBV9
J: TRBJ1-1
D: -
CDR3: CASGEGPNTEAFF
DNA: TGTGCCTCCGGGGAGGGGCCGAACACTGAAGCTTTCTTT

size: -
V: TRBV5-1
J: TRBJ2-1
D: -
CDR3: CASSLITGTYNEQFF
DNA: TGCGCCAGCAGCTTGATCACAGGGACCTACAATGAGCAGTTCTTC

size: -
V: TRBV19
J: TRBJ1-5
D: -
CDR3: CASSIPIGDPEWVIRSNQPQHF
DNA: TGTGCCAGTAGTATACCGATAGGGGATCCAGAGTGGGTAATTCGGAGCAATCAGCCCCAGCATTTT

size: -
V: TRBV5-1
J: TRBJ1-5
D: -
CDR3: CASSPDAGGGNQPQHF
DNA: TGCGCCAGCAGCCCGGACGCGGGAGGAGGCAATCAGCCCCAGCATTTT